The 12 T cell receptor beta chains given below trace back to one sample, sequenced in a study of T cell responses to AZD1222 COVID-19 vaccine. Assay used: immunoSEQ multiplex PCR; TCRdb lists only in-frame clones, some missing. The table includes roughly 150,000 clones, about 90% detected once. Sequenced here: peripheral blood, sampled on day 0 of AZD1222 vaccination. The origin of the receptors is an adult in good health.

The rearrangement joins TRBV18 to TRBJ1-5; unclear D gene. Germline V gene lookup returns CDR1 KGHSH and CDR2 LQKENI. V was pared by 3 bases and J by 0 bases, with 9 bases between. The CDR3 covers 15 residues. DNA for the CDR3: TGTGCCAGCTCACCCACCGTGAATAGCAATCAGCCCCAGCATTTT. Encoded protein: CASSPTVNSNQPQHF.

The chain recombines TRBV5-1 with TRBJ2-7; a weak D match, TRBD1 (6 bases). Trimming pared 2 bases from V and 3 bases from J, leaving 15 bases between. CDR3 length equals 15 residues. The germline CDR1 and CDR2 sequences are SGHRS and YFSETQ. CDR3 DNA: TGCGCCAGCAGCTTAGGGACAAATCTGTTCTACGAGCAGTACTTC. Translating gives CASSLGTNLFYEQYF.

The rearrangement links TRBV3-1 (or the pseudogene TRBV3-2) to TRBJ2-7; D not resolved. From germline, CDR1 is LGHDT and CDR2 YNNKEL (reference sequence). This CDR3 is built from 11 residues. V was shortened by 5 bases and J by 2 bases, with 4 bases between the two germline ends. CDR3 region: CASSGPYEQYF. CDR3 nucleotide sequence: TGTGCCAGCAGCGGACCCTACGAGCAGTACTTC.

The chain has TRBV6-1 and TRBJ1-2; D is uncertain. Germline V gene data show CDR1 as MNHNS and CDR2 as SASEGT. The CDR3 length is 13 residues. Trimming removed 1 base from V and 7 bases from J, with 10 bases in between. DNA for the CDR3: TGTGCCAGCAGTGAAGTCAGCAATGCTGGCTACACCTTC. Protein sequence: CASSEVSNAGYTF.

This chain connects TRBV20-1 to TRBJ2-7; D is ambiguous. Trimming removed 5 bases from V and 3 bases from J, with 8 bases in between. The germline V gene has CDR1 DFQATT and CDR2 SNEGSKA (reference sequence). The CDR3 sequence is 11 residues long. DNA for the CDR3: TGCAGTGCTTATGGCGGCTACGAGCAGTACTTC. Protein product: CSAYGGYEQYF.

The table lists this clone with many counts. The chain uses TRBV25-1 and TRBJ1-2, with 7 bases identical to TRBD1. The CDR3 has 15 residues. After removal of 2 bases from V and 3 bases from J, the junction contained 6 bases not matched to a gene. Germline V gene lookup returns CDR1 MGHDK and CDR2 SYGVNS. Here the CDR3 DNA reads TGTGCCAGCAGTGAAGGGACAGAGTTACACTATGGCTACACCTTC. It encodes CASSEGTELHYGYTF.

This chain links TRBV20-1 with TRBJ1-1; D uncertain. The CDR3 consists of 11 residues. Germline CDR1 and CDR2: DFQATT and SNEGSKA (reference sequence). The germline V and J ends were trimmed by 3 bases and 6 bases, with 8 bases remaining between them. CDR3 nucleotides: TGCAGTGCTAGTCACCCCTCTGAAGCTTTCTTT. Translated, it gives CSASHPSEAFF.

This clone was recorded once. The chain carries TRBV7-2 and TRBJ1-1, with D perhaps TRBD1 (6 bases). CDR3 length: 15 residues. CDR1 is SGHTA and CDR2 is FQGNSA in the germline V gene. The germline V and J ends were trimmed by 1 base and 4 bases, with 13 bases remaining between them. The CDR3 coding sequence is TGTGCCAGCAGCTTAGTTGGGGGCTTGGGCACTGAAGCTTTCTTT. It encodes CASSLVGGLGTEAFF. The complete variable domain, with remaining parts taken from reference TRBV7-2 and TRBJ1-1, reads GAGVSQSPSNKVTEKGKDVELRCDPISGHTALYWYRQSLGQGLEFLIYFQGNSAPDKSGLPSDRFSAERTGGSVSTLTIQRTQQEDSAVYLCASSLVGGLGTEAFFGQGTRLTVV.

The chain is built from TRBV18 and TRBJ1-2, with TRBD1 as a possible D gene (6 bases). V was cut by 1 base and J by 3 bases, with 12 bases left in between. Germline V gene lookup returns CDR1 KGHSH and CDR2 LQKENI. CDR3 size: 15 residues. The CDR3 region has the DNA TGTGCCAGCTCACCACAAAGGGGGTTGGACTATGGCTACACCTTC. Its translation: CASSPQRGLDYGYTF.

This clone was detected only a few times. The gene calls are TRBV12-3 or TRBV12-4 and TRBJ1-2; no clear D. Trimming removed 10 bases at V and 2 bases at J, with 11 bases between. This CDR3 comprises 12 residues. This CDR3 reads CAIERQNYGYTF. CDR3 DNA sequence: TGTGCCATCGAGAGGCAGAACTATGGCTACACCTTC.

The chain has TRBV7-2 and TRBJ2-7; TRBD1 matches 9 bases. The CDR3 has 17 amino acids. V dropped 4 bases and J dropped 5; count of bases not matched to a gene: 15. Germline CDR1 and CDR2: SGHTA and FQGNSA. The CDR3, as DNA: TGTGCCAGCAGCTCCGGTCCCGGGACAGGGCTCATCCACGAGCAGTACTTC. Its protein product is CASSSGPGTGLIHEQYF.

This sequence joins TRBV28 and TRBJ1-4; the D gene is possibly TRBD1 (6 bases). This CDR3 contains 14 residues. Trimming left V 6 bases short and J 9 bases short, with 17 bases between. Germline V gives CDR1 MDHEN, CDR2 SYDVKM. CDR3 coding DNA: TGTGCCAGCAGACTATGGACACAGGGTCAAAAACTGTTTTTT. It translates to CASRLWTQGQKLFF.